This passage covers 18 T cell receptor beta chains from one sample sequenced in a study of CD8 T cells in ankylosing spondylitis. Study-level results: Among TCR beta sequences, a motif of roughly 8 highly homologous variants appeared characteristic of ankylosing spondylitis blood.

Their target antigens are unknown. TCRdb redid the calling of the 5' RACE reads with MiXCR, one entry per CDR3 protein. The table has about 390,000 distinct CDR3 sequences, approximately 20% seen once. Input material: blood, either unsorted or a sorted T cell fraction (not recorded which). The receptor source for this set is a male donor with ankylosing spondylitis.

The V call is TRBV18, the J call TRBJ2-3, with TRBD2 identical over 12 bases. This CDR3 comprises 17 residues. The ends lost 0 bases at V and 2 bases at J; junction bases unmatched: 3. Germline CDR1 and CDR2: KGHSH and LQKENI. CDR3 in amino acids: CASSPPTSGRFTDTQYF. CDR3 bases: TGTGCCAGCTCACCACCGACTAGCGGGAGATTCACAGATACGCAGTATTTT.

This clonotype was recorded a few times. The rearrangement links TRBV12-3 or TRBV12-4 to TRBJ2-4; 7 nucleotides line up with TRBD2. V was pared by 3 bases and J by 1 base, with 3 bases of the junction left unmatched. The CDR3 covers 15 residues. The CDR3, as DNA: TGTGCCAGCAGTTTGCACGGGAGGGCCAAAAACATTCAGTACTTC. It is translated as CASSLHGRAKNIQYF.

The chain joins TRBV9 to TRBJ1-1; D remains unclear. The V gene lost 0 bases and the J gene lost 4 bases, with 13 bases spanning the gap. This CDR3 has 15 residues. Germline lookup yields CDR1 SGDLS and CDR2 YYNGEE. The CDR3 DNA sequence: TGTGCCAGCAGCGTAGGGTCTAGACAAGGCACTGAAGCTTTCTTT. It yields the protein CASSVGSRQGTEAFF.

The rearrangement uses TRBV4-2 and TRBJ1-2, with D uncertain. The V gene lost 0 bases and the J gene lost 11 bases, with 16 bases spanning the gap. Germline-derived CDR1 and CDR2 are LGHNA and YNFKEQ. The CDR3 is made up of 14 amino acids. The CDR3 sequence is CASSQERRLGIYTF. Written as DNA, the CDR3 is TGTGCCAGCAGCCAAGAAAGGAGACTCGGTATTTACACCTTC.

The chain has TRBV5-1 and TRBJ2-3, with 8 bases identical to TRBD1. The CDR3 runs to 15 residues. The J segment lost 6 bases and the V segment lost 0 bases, leaving 6 bases of the junction unmatched. CDR1 SGHRS and CDR2 YFSETQ come from the germline V gene. CDR3 in amino acids: CASSLEQGALDTQYF. In DNA, the CDR3 is TGCGCCAGCAGCTTGGAGCAGGGGGCCCTGGATACGCAGTATTTT.

The rearrangement joins TRBV20-1 to TRBJ2-3, with 9 bases fitting TRBD1. The germline gives CDR1 DFQATT, CDR2 SNEGSKA (reference sequence). The trim removed 4 bases at V and 3 bases at J, leaving 5 bases unmatched. This CDR3 is 14 amino acids long. The CDR3 protein is CSAIGTGRTDTQYF. DNA of the CDR3: TGCAGTGCTATCGGGACAGGGAGGACAGATACGCAGTATTTT.

This chain links TRBV5-1 with TRBJ2-7; TRBD2 is a possible D gene (6 bases). CDR1 is SGHRS, CDR2 YFSETQ, per germline. V dropped 2 bases and J dropped 5 bases, with 14 bases sitting between them. The CDR3 length is 14 residues. CDR3 nucleotide sequence: TGCGCCAGCAGCTTAACTAGCCCATTCAACGAGCAGTACTTC. This encodes CASSLTSPFNEQYF.

The chain employs TRBV6-4 and TRBJ2-1; no firm D call. CDR1 and CDR2 from the germline V gene are MRHNA and SNTAGT. The CDR3 totals 13 residues. V was pared by 5 bases and J by 5 bases, with 10 bases between. CDR3 nucleotides: TGTGCCAGCAGTAGGGTTCTCCACAATGAGCAGTTCTTC. Translation gives CASSRVLHNEQFF.

In this sample, this clonotype turned up a few times. The genes are TRBV25-1 and TRBJ2-7; D remains ambiguous. Trimming removed 2 bases from V and 2 bases from J, with 10 bases in between. The germline gives CDR1 MGHDK, CDR2 SYGVNS. This CDR3 region has 14 residues. The CDR3 DNA is TGTGCCAGCAGTGAACCTGCTAGTCCCTACGAGCAGTACTTC. This translates into CASSEPASPYEQYF.

The table lists this clonotype with a few counts. The rearrangement links TRBV18 to TRBJ2-7; D remains unclear. Germline CDR1 is KGHSH and CDR2 is LQKENI. Trimming shortened V by 2 bases and J by 3 bases, and 8 bases separated the two germline ends. CDR3 length: 13 amino acids. The CDR3 loop reads CASSPTEGYEQYF. The CDR3 DNA is TGTGCCAGCTCACCAACGGAAGGCTACGAGCAGTACTTC.

The chain combines TRBV7-2 with TRBJ2-7; 7 positions agree with TRBD2. This CDR3 has 16 amino acids. Germline V lookup: CDR1 SGHTA, CDR2 FQGNSA. V gave up 0 bases and J gave up 2 bases; unmatched junction bases: 7. CDR3 sequence (DNA): TGTGCCAGCAGCTTAGCGGGGTCTAGCGGAACCTACGAGCAGTACTTC. Amino acids: CASSLAGSSGTYEQYF.

Only a few counts were recorded for this clonotype. V gene TRBV7-2 combines with J gene TRBJ1-1, with TRBD1 matching over 8 bases. V trimming: 5 bases; J trimming: 1 base; junction bases outside the gene matches: 6. This CDR3 contains 15 residues. Germline loops: CDR1 SGHTA, CDR2 FQGNSA. Here the CDR3 reads CASSTRQGRNTEAFF. CDR3 nucleotides: TGTGCCAGCAGCACCCGACAGGGGCGGAACACTGAAGCTTTCTTT.

This clonotype showed up many times. The chain combines TRBV15 with TRBJ2-7, with D perhaps matching TRBD1 (6 bases). Trimming removed 1 base at V and 2 bases at J, with 12 bases between. The CDR3 loop spans 15 amino acids. Germline V gives CDR1 LNHNV, CDR2 YYDKDF (reference sequence). The CDR3 DNA sequence: TGTGCCACCAGCAGAGGCACAGGGTTTACCTACGAGCAGTACTTC. As protein: CATSRGTGFTYEQYF.

A few counts support this clonotype. The CDR3 bases are TGTGCCAGCAGCTTAATGGGACGTCGGGATGAAAAACTGTTTTTT. Residues: CASSLMGRRDEKLFF. The chain is built from TRBV7-2 and TRBJ1-4; tentatively, D is TRBD1 (5 bases). CDR3 length equals 15 residues. V dropped 2 bases and J dropped 6 bases, with 13 bases sitting between them. The germline gives CDR1 SGHTA, CDR2 FQGNSA.

This clonotype was seen ten or more times. The junction differs from germline at one of its ends, possibly a read error. This sequence joins TRBV29-1 and TRBJ2-1; D is perhaps TRBD1 or TRBD2 (6 bases each). Germline-derived CDR1 and CDR2 are SQVTM and ANQGSEA. The length of the CDR3 is 14 residues. The CDR3 DNA reads TGCAGCGTAGAAGGGGGGAGGTCCTACAATGAGCAGTTCTTC. Protein sequence: CSVEGGRSYNEQFF.

V usage is TRBV5-1 and J usage is TRBJ1-4; the D is unclear. CDR3 length: 15 amino acids. CDR1 SGHRS and CDR2 YFSETQ come from the germline V gene. Trimming pared 6 bases from V and 8 bases from J, leaving 20 bases between. DNA of the CDR3: TGCGCCAGCACCCGAGACATAGACTCTTTGGAAAAACTGTTTTTT. It encodes CASTRDIDSLEKLFF.

This chain uses TRBV7-3 with TRBJ2-1; D call uncertain. Trimming removed 2 bases from V and 0 bases from J, with 8 bases in between. Germline V gene lookup returns CDR1 SGHTA and CDR2 FQGTGA. The CDR3 sequence is 15 residues long. CDR3 protein: CASSLSAASYNEQFF. The DNA of the CDR3 is TGTGCCAGCAGCTTATCTGCGGCCTCCTACAATGAGCAGTTCTTC.

Many counts were recorded for this clonotype. CDR3 in amino acids: CASSPQGENTEAFF. CDR3 sequence (DNA): TGCGCCAGCAGTCCGCAGGGAGAGAACACTGAAGCTTTCTTT. This chain joins TRBV4-3 and TRBJ1-1, with D tentatively TRBD1 (5 bases). CDR1 and CDR2 from the germline V gene are LGHNA and YSLEER. The CDR3 runs 14 residues. V was clipped by 6 bases and J by 1 base, with 12 bases between them.